One sample yielded the 18 T cell receptor beta chains listed below, sequenced in a study of blood T cells in healthy people across ages. A second PCR of about 7 to 12 cycles used a sample-barcoded 5' primer and a J-beta primer mix. Via MiXCR, TCRdb re-called the 5' RACE reads, giving one row per CDR3 protein. This table has around 1,800,000 distinct CDR3 sequences, roughly 43% appearing once. The sequenced sample was blood. All receptors derive from a human donor in good health.

On this clonotype itself: The junction and the germline gene differ at one end; a read error may be behind it. The V call is TRBV12-3 or TRBV12-4, the J call TRBJ2-3, with 12 bases that match TRBD2. The CDR3 spans 15 residues. This CDR3 is CASSLAGGGTDAQYF. The CDR3 DNA sequence: TGTGCCAGCAGTCTAGCGGGGGGGGGGACAGATGCGCAGTATTTT.

The genes are TRBV28 and TRBJ2-1; possible D gene TRBD2, 6 bases. The CDR3 runs 14 residues. V was clipped by 6 bases and J by 8 bases, with 17 bases between them. CDR1 MDHEN and CDR2 SYDVKM come from the germline V gene. The CDR3 DNA reads as TGTGCCAGCAGGGACTACCCACGGGCGGATGAGCAGTTCTTC. Translation gives CASRDYPRADEQFF.

V usage is TRBV7-2 and J usage is TRBJ1-2; D not resolved. V lost 1 base and J lost 4, with 13 bases in between. CDR3 length: 15 residues. Germline V gives CDR1 SGHTA, CDR2 FQGNSA. The CDR3 here is CASSLELGNIYGYTF. CDR3 DNA: TGTGCCAGCAGCTTAGAACTCGGGAACATCTATGGCTACACCTTC.

This chain links TRBV20-1 with TRBJ2-7; 7 positions agree with TRBD1. V trimming: 0 bases; J trimming: 0 bases; junction bases outside the gene matches: 5. Germline V gives CDR1 DFQATT, CDR2 SNEGSKA (reference sequence). This CDR3 comprises 15 residues. Written as DNA, the CDR3 is TGCAGTGCTAGAGAGACTACAGGGGTCTCCTACGAGCAGTACTTC. Translation gives CSARETTGVSYEQYF.

The chain couples TRBV20-1 to TRBJ1-6, with D uncertain. The V end lost 3 bases, the J end lost 7 bases, and 10 bases lay between the germline ends. Germline-derived CDR1 and CDR2 are DFQATT and SNEGSKA (reference sequence). This CDR3 has 13 residues. CDR3 sequence reads: CSASVQNNSPLHF. The CDR3 DNA reads as TGCAGTGCTAGTGTTCAGAACAATTCACCCCTCCACTTT.

There are a few counts of this clonotype. The V call is TRBV29-1, the J call TRBJ1-1; unclear D gene. Germline V gene sequence: CDR1 SQVTM, CDR2 ANQGSEA. Between the trimmed V and J ends, which lost 5 bases and 0 bases, there was a span of 7 bases. The CDR3 has 12 amino acids. CDR3 coding DNA: TGCAGCGTTTGGGCCGTGAACACTGAAGCTTTCTTT. Encoded protein: CSVWAVNTEAFF.

The chain employs TRBV9 and TRBJ1-3; D call uncertain. Germline values: CDR1 SGDLS, CDR2 YYNGEE. CDR3 length: 16 amino acids. The V and J ends lost 2 bases and 2 bases respectively, with 14 bases between them. The CDR3, as DNA: TGTGCCAGCAGCGTTGACTGGGGTTATGCTGGAAACACCATATATTTT. It encodes CASSVDWGYAGNTIYF.

A word on this clonotype: Its ends do not fully match the called genes, so a read error is possible. This CDR3 is CAGSLWMGGTRHEQFF. The CDR3 region has the DNA TGTGCCGGCAGCTTATGGATGGGCGGGACTAGACACGAGCAGTTCTTC. The chain combines TRBV11-2 with TRBJ2-1, with TRBD2 identical over 8 bases. CDR1 SGHAT and CDR2 FQNNGV come from the germline V gene. The CDR3 has 16 residues.

The rearrangement uses TRBV18 and TRBJ2-7, with D perhaps being TRBD1 or TRBD2 (5 bases each). V was shortened by 1 base and J by 6 bases, with 16 bases between the two germline ends. Germline lookup yields CDR1 KGHSH and CDR2 LQKENI. The CDR3 extends over 15 amino acids. The CDR3 spells CASSPLGDGHTEQYF. The CDR3 DNA sequence: TGTGCCAGCTCACCACTAGGGGACGGCCACACCGAGCAGTACTTC.

This chain connects TRBV20-1 to TRBJ2-7, with 10 bases matching TRBD1. Trimming at V came to 5 bases and at J to 4 bases, leaving 11 bases not matched to a gene. This CDR3 region has 15 residues. CDR1 DFQATT and CDR2 SNEGSKA come from the germline V gene (reference sequence). The DNA for the CDR3 is TGCAGTGCTGTGACAACGGGACAGGGGTTTTACGAGCAGTACTTC. This gives the protein CSAVTTGQGFYEQYF.

The CDR3: CASSFIRSYTGELFF. DNA of the CDR3: TGTGCCAGCAGCTTTATCAGGTCTTACACCGGGGAGCTGTTTTTT. The chain is built from TRBV7-2 and TRBJ2-2, with D hard to call. V shed 3 bases and J shed 3 bases, with 11 bases lying between them. Germline V gene sequence: CDR1 SGHTA, CDR2 FQGNSA. This CDR3 spans 15 amino acids.

A few counts support this clonotype. The rearrangement joins TRBV12-3 or TRBV12-4 to TRBJ1-6; tentative D call: TRBD1 (5 bases). V was cut by 6 bases and J by 2 bases, with 11 bases left in between. CDR3 length: 15 amino acids. CDR3 nucleotides: TGTGCCAGCAGCGACAGCTTTACCTATAATTCACCCCTCCACTTT. It is translated as CASSDSFTYNSPLHF.

The CDR3 DNA is TGCAGTGCTAGCCCCCGGACAGGGTCGGTTCCAGATACGCAGTATTTT. Its translation is CSASPRTGSVPDTQYF. V usage is TRBV20-1 and J usage is TRBJ2-3, with 8 nucleotides matching TRBD1. In germline, CDR1 is DFQATT, CDR2 SNEGSKA (reference sequence). This CDR3 has 16 amino acids. V shed 3 bases and J 4 bases; nucleotides not matched to a gene: 12.

The V and J genes are TRBV3-1 and TRBJ1-2, with D unclear. The CDR3 has 15 amino acids. Germline V lookup: CDR1 LGHDT, CDR2 YNNKEL (reference sequence). Trimming left V 1 base short and J 4 bases short, with 13 bases between. The CDR3 region has the DNA TGTGCCAGCAGCCAAGGATTGGGTCGGTCCTATGGCTACACCTTC. Amino acid sequence: CASSQGLGRSYGYTF.

The rearrangement uses TRBV12-3 or TRBV12-4 and TRBJ1-1; D might be TRBD1 (5 bases). V gave up 6 bases and J gave up 5 bases, with 22 bases separating them. The CDR3 contains 16 residues. Here the CDR3 reads CASRGPSTGVWTEAFF. DNA for the CDR3: TGTGCCAGCAGGGGACCAAGTACGGGCGTTTGGACTGAAGCTTTCTTT.

The chain joins TRBV15 to TRBJ1-2, with D possibly being TRBD1 (5 bases). V was shortened by 1 base and J by 3 bases, with 15 bases between the two germline ends. This CDR3 spans 16 amino acids. The germline V gene encodes CDR1 LNHNV and CDR2 YYDKDF (reference sequence). The CDR3 is CATSRVDPTGYYGYTF. CDR3 bases: TGTGCCACCAGCAGAGTCGACCCCACAGGATACTATGGCTACACCTTC.

V is TRBV7-8 and J is TRBJ1-1; the match to TRBD1 covers 8 bases. Germline trimming cut 5 bases from V and 5 bases from J; bases unmatched to any gene: 10. The CDR3 has 15 amino acids. Germline lookup yields CDR1 SGHVS and CDR2 FQNEAQ. CDR3 amino acids: CASSTDRVGGTEAFF. In DNA form, the CDR3 reads TGTGCCAGCAGCACGGACAGGGTGGGAGGGACTGAAGCTTTCTTT.

This clonotype showed up just a few times. The V gene is TRBV6-5, the J gene TRBJ2-6, with no clear D. Looked up from germline, CDR1 is MNHEY and CDR2 is SVGAGI. V lost 6 bases, J lost 0 bases, and 15 bases lay in between. This CDR3 has 17 amino acids. CDR3 bases: TGTGCCAGCAGACAGAGCTTCTATTACTCTGGGGCCAACGTCCTGACTTTC. Its translation: CASRQSFYYSGANVLTF.